The clone carrying this T cell receptor beta chain was recorded at least ten times. The germline CDR1 and CDR2 sequences are MNHEY and SVGEGT. The CDR3 covers 13 residues. Losses at the gene ends were 6 bases for V and 4 bases for J; bases not matched to a gene: 3. This sample was included in a study of neurological immune-mediated disorders. Background on the study: Of the approximately 35 patients with multiple sclerosis, about 30 had relapsing-remitting MS, whereas the remaining 3 had secondary progressive MS.

The method for making cDNA was 5'RACE, and it used 10-nucleotide random UMIs. One entry per CDR3 protein, called by TCRdb with MiXCR from the 5' RACE reads. The repertoire holds about 70,000 distinct CDR3 sequences, with 2.5% to 4% as singletons. Sequences were obtained from PBMCs. The chain is built from TRBV6-2 or TRBV6-3 and TRBJ2-1, with 7 bases matching TRBD1. The TCR sequence derives from a woman aged 45-65 years with multiple sclerosis. The CDR3 region has the DNA TGTGCCAGCAGGAAGACAGGGTACAATGAGCAGTTCTTC. Amino acid sequence: CASRKTGYNEQFF.